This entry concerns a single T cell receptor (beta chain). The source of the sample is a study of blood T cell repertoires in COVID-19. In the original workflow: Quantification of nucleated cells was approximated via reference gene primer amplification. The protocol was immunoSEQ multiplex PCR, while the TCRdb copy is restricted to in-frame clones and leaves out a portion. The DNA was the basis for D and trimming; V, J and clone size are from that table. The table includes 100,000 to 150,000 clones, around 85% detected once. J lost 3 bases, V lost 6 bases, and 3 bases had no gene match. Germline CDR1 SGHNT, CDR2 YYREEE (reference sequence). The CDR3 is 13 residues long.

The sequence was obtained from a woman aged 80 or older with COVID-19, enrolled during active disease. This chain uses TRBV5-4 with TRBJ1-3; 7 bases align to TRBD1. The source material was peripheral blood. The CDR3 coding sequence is TGTGCCAGCACCTACAGGGGTGGAAACACCATATATTTT. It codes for CASTYRGGNTIYF. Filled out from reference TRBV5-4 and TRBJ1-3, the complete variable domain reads ETGVTQSPTHLIKTRGQQVTLRCSSQSGHNTVSWYQQALGQGPQFIFQYYREEENGRGNFPPRFSGLQFPNYSSELNVNALELDDSALYLCASTYRGGNTIYFGEGSWLTVV.